This is a list of T cell receptor beta chains from one sample in a study of T cell repertoires in cytomegalovirus infection. In TCRdb, the reads were re-called with MiXCR into one record per CDR3 protein. The data show roughly 230,000 distinct CDR3 sequences, roughly 22% seen once. Sample: CD8+ T cells from PBMCs. These receptors all stem from a human donor in good health (CMV status not recorded). Some clones in this sample may be carry-over from other donors' samples. Each CDR3 is given with its conserved first and last residue. A D gene is named only where the DNA matches it firmly. Clone sizes are given selectively: once, few, many, or a class where the clone is expanded.

abundance	v_gene	d_gene	j_gene	CDR3aa	CDR3nt
few	TRBV6-6	.	TRBJ1-1	CASSYAQWNTEAFF	TGTGCCAGCAGTTACGCACAGTGGAACACTGAAGCTTTCTTT
.	TRBV29-1	TRBD1	TRBJ1-5	CSVGADRENQPQHF	TGCAGCGTTGGGGCGGACAGGGAAAACCAGCCCCAGCATTTT
.	TRBV6-2/TRBV6-3	.	TRBJ1-1	CASGSAVWTEAFF	TGTGCCAGCGGGTCTGCGGTTTGGACTGAAGCTTTCTTT
few	TRBV7-9	.	TRBJ2-7	CASSLEGSEQYF	TGTGCCAGCAGCTTAGAAGGAAGCGAGCAGTACTTC
.	TRBV6-8	.	TRBJ2-7	CACSYAASYEQYF	TGTGCCTGCAGTTACGCTGCTTCCTACGAGCAGTACTTC
.	TRBV27	TRBD2	TRBJ2-3	CASSLGLAGARVDTQYF	TGTGCCAGCAGTCTCGGACTAGCGGGGGCTCGGGTAGATACGCAGTATTTT
.	TRBV10-3	.	TRBJ1-5	CAISDQGNQPQHF	TGTGCCATCAGTGACCAGGGCAATCAGCCCCAGCATTTT
.	TRBV7-6	.	TRBJ2-1	CASSPDDEQFF	TGTGCCAGCAGCCCTGACGATGAGCAGTTCTTC
.	TRBV7-9	.	TRBJ1-1	CASSLGQEAFF	TGTGCCAGCAGCTTAGGACAGGAAGCTTTCTTT
few	TRBV28	TRBD1	TRBJ1-6	CASSPWDRGMKDSPLHF	TGTGCCAGCAGTCCTTGGGACAGGGGTATGAAGGATTCACCCCTCCACTTT
many	TRBV27	.	TRBJ2-6	CASRKNTGYSGANVLTF	TGTGCCAGCAGAAAAAACACAGGTTACTCTGGGGCCAACGTCCTGACTTTC
.	TRBV6-5	.	TRBJ1-1	CASSYSNLQGEAFF	TGTGCCAGCAGTTACTCGAACCTACAGGGTGAAGCTTTCTTT
many	TRBV7-8	TRBD1	TRBJ1-2	CASSLGQGEGYTF	TGTGCCAGCAGCTTAGGACAGGGGGAAGGCTACACCTTC
few	TRBV20-1	TRBD2	TRBJ2-7	CSARAGGIEQYF	TGCAGTGCTAGAGCGGGAGGGATCGAGCAGTACTTC